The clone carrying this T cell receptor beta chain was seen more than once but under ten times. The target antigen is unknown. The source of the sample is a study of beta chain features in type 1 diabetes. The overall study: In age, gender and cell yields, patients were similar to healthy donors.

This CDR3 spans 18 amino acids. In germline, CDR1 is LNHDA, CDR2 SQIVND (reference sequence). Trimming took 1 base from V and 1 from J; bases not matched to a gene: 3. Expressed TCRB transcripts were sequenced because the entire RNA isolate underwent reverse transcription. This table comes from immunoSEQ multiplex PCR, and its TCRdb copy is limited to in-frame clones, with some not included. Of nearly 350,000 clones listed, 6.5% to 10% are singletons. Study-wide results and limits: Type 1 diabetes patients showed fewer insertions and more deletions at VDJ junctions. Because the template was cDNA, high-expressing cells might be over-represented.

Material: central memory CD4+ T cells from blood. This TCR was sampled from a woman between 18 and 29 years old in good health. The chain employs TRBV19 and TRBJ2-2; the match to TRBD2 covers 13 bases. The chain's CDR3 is CASSIGLAGGRNTGELFF. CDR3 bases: TGTGCCAGTAGTATAGGACTAGCGGGAGGAAGGAACACCGGGGAGCTGTTTTTT.